This TCR beta chain is drawn from a study of blood T cell repertoires in COVID-19 (TCRdb year 2020). A note on the overall study: Samples from collaborators originated in the United States, Italy and Spain and spanned both the acute and convalescent phases of COVID-19. The prospective study material was composed of cDNA or gDNA derived from T cells, B-cell-depleted T cells, or PBMCs. Subjects who had been exposed to COVID-19, were actively infected with it, or had recovered from it provided the deeply sampled blood TCRbeta repertoires that made up the dataset. The repertoires were released in a freely available public database intended as a resource for research on the immune response to SARS-CoV-2. Samples came from the ongoing ImmuneRACE study (first 160 participants) plus 1,254 subjects from 6 global collaborators. The sample metadata nearly always contained a de-identified subject ID, COVID-19 status, age in years and sex. HLA class I and class II types, where available, came from metadata supplied by the sample provider rather than from assay-based typing.

The CDR3 numbers 13 residues from cysteine through phenylalanine. The read is trimmed to its CDR3 DNA, 39 bases read in frame from base 1. The germline V gene encodes CDR1 MNHNS and CDR2 SASEGT. V loses 1 base of germline sequence and J loses 6 bases, and the interval between the two ends is 9 bases. Each collaborating institution followed its own protocols to collect whole blood in K2EDTA tubes. For TCRbeta analysis, collaborators shipped samples as frozen whole blood, isolated PBMCs, or DNA extracted from either of those sample types. Paper-wide results and their limitations: Clinical and demographic metadata were provided uncurated, with the amount varying by source and participant.

In the case of this clone: What this receptor recognizes is not known. The record has no base qualities; no much larger clone is one base away.

The immunoSEQ Assay, a bias-controlled multiplex PCR, was used to amplify TCRbeta CDR3 regions from genomic DNA. From the authors' description of their analysis: Within the assay, amplification of reference gene primers was used to estimate how many nucleated cells each sample contained. To quantify the absolute abundance of each unique TCRbeta CDR3 rearrangement, sequence reads were collapsed and filtered. For each sample, productive Simpson clonality was calculated as the square root of Simpson's diversity index over productive rearrangements. Sourced from immuneACCESS, this table was stored by TCRdb with only in-frame sequences that have V and J called. A share of the clones is absent; for the studies checked, an unresolved V gene accounts for under half, and the remainder has no known explanation. Clonal size and the V and J genes are those of that table, whereas D and trimming came from the DNA. This sample holds about 44,000 clones; around 90% were observed only once. The top ten clones comprise 1% to 1.5% of the sample.

The sequence is built from TRBV6-1 and TRBJ1-1, with an unclear D gene assignment. This clonotype originated in a woman aged 40 to 49 with acute or convalescent COVID-19. Sequenced input: peripheral blood. The DNA is TGTGCCAGCAGTGAAGGCAAGACTTCTGAAGCTTTCTTT. It translates as CASSEGKTSEAFF.